The 3 T cell receptor beta chains listed next were all sequenced from one sample in a study of blood T cells in healthy people across ages. Next came a second PCR, run for roughly 6 to 11 cycles, which used a sample-barcoded 5' primer along with a J-beta primer mix. TCRdb fed the 5' RACE reads into MiXCR, producing one record per CDR3 protein. The sample consists of about 970,000 distinct CDR3 sequences, about 53% of them appearing once. The sequencing sample was made of blood. The receptors stem from a woman in her sixties or seventies in good health.

On this clonotype itself: The CDR3 end shows no conserved phenylalanine or tryptophan, and so a read error is likely. The J gene is TRBJ2-1, the V gene TRBV20-1, with 9 positions matching TRBD2. V dropped 4 bases and J dropped 4; count of bases not matched to a gene: 14. CDR1 and CDR2 (germline): DFQATT, SNEGSKA (reference sequence). The CDR3 runs to 17 residues. As DNA, the CDR3 is TGCAGTGCTAAGCCCGTTAGACTAGCGGAATCTTACAATGAGCAGTTCTAC. This translates into CSAKPVRLAESYNEQFY.

The chain combines TRBV20-1 with TRBJ2-1; D gene uncertain. CDR1 DFQATT and CDR2 SNEGSKA come from the germline V gene (reference sequence). Trimming removed 0 bases at V and 6 bases at J, with 9 bases between. The CDR3 has 13 amino acids. The CDR3 spells CSARETQVNEQFF. The DNA for the CDR3 is TGCAGTGCTAGAGAAACGCAGGTCAATGAGCAGTTCTTC.

The V and J genes are TRBV29-1 and TRBJ2-3; no definite D call. The germline gives CDR1 SQVTM, CDR2 ANQGSEA. The CDR3 extends over 13 amino acids. V lost 0 bases and J 1 base, leaving 5 bases between the germline ends. DNA of the CDR3: TGCAGCGTTGAAGATTCAGGCACAGATACGCAGTATTTT. It specifies CSVEDSGTDTQYF.